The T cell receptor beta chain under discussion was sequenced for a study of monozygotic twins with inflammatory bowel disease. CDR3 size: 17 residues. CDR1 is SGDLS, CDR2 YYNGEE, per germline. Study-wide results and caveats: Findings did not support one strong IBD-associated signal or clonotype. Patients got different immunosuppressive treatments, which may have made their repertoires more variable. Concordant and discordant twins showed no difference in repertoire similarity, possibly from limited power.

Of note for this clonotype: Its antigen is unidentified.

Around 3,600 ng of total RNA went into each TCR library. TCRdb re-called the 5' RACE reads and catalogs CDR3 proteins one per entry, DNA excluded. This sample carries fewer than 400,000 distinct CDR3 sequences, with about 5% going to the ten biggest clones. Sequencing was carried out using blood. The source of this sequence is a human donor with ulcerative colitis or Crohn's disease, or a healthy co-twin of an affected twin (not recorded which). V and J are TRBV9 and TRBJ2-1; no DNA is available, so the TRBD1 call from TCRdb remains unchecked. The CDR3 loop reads CASSVVGGQTNYNEQFF. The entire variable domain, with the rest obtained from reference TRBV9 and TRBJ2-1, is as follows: DSGVTQTPKHLITATGQRVTLRCSPRSGDLSVYWYQQSLDQGLQFLIQYYNGEERAKGNILERFSAQQFPDLHSELNLSSLELGDSALYFCASSVVGGQTNYNEQFFGPGTRLTVL.